The 22 T cell receptor beta chains below all came from one sample that was sequenced in a study of cytomegalovirus exposure and HLA in healthy donors. The PCR ran on 60 Vbeta and 13 Jbeta primers. Assay used: immunoSEQ multiplex PCR; TCRdb lists only in-frame clones, some missing. Of about 190,000 clones listed, 65% to 80% are singletons. Source material: PBMCs. These receptors all come from a woman aged 40 to 50 in good health and CMV-seronegative.

V usage is TRBV11-2 and J usage is TRBJ2-3; D might be TRBD2 (5 bases). The germline CDR1 and CDR2 sequences are SGHAT and FQNNGV. The ends were cut back, 2 bases at V and 2 bases at J, with 11 bases in the middle. The CDR3 totals 15 residues. The CDR3 nucleotides are TGTGCCAGCAGCTTATCAGGACTCCTCACAGATACGCAGTATTTT. Its translation: CASSLSGLLTDTQYF.

V usage is TRBV30 and J usage is TRBJ1-4, with D unresolved. The CDR3 length is 12 residues. Germline CDR1 and CDR2: GTSNPN and SVGIG (reference sequence). Trimming pared 1 base from V and 8 bases from J, leaving 8 bases between. The CDR3 region has the DNA TGTGCCTGGAGTGACCTGGCAGAAAAACTGTTTTTT. This translates into CAWSDLAEKLFF.

V is TRBV7-6 and J is TRBJ2-2; 7 nucleotides match TRBD1. After removal of 3 bases from V and 6 bases from J, the junction contained 7 bases not matched to a gene. CDR1 is SGHVS, CDR2 FNYEAQ, per germline. The CDR3 consists of 15 residues. CDR3 protein: CASSLLGQGAGELFF. The CDR3 DNA follows: TGTGCCAGCAGCTTGCTCGGTCAGGGGGCCGGGGAGCTGTTTTTT.

V gene TRBV6-6 combines with J gene TRBJ2-1, with a tentative D call TRBD2 (5 bases). The CDR3 sequence is 13 residues long. Trimming left V 5 bases short and J 3 bases short, with 8 bases between. Germline loops: CDR1 MNHNY, CDR2 SVGAGI (reference sequence). As DNA, the CDR3 is TGTGCCAGCAGTGACGGACTCTACAATGAGCAGTTCTTC. It yields the protein CASSDGLYNEQFF.

J is TRBJ2-3 and V is TRBV7-8, with 12 bases lining up with TRBD2. From germline, CDR1 is SGHVS and CDR2 FQNEAQ. V lost 4 bases, J lost 2 bases, and 4 bases stayed unmatched. The CDR3 loop spans 16 amino acids. The CDR3 DNA sequence: TGTGCCAGCAGCTACCGGACTAGCGGGACCACAGATACGCAGTATTTT. It yields the protein CASSYRTSGTTDTQYF.

This clone appeared a single time. The gene calls are TRBV30 and TRBJ1-2; a possible D gene is TRBD1 (6 bases). The CDR3 length is 14 residues. Germline V gene sequence: CDR1 GTSNPN, CDR2 SVGIG (reference sequence). V dropped 4 bases and J dropped 5 bases, with 17 bases sitting between them. CDR3 amino acids: CAWTTRGKEYGYTF. CDR3 in DNA: TGTGCCTGGACTACTAGGGGGAAAGAGTATGGCTACACCTTC.

The chain employs TRBV9 and TRBJ1-2, with 9 bases identical to TRBD1. Losses at the gene ends were 3 bases for V and 7 bases for J; bases not matched to a gene: 7. The CDR3 contains 14 residues. Germline values: CDR1 SGDLS, CDR2 YYNGEE. CDR3 residues: CASSAGTGISGYTF. The CDR3, as DNA: TGTGCCAGCAGCGCTGGGACAGGGATTTCTGGCTACACCTTC.

The chain links TRBV27 to TRBJ1-3; maybe TRBD1 (6 bases). This CDR3 is 15 amino acids long. The germline V gene encodes CDR1 MNHEY and CDR2 SMNVEV (reference sequence). V shed 3 bases and J shed 3 bases, with 12 bases lying between them. CDR3 sequence reads: CASSFTGTIGNTIYF. CDR3 DNA sequence: TGTGCCAGCAGTTTCACCGGGACAATTGGAAACACCATATATTTT.

The chain links TRBV29-1 to TRBJ2-7, with TRBD2 as a possible D gene (6 bases). Trimming removed 4 bases at V and 6 bases at J, with 13 bases between. CDR3 length equals 12 residues. Germline CDR1 is SQVTM and CDR2 is ANQGSEA. The CDR3 protein is CSVVGSSGEQYV. The CDR3, as DNA: TGCAGCGTTGTCGGGAGTAGCGGCGAGCAGTACGTC.

The chain joins TRBV19 to TRBJ2-1; TRBD2 matches 16 bases. The CDR3 loop spans 20 amino acids. V shed 3 bases and J 6 bases; nucleotides not matched to a gene: 14. CDR1 is LNHDA, CDR2 SQIVND, per germline (reference sequence). The CDR3 here is CASSIGSIGTSGRASNEQFF. The CDR3 nucleotides read TGTGCCAGTAGTATCGGGTCTATAGGGACTAGCGGGAGGGCGAGCAATGAGCAGTTCTTC.

V is TRBV5-6 and J is TRBJ1-2; tentatively, D is TRBD1 (6 bases). The CDR3 has 16 residues. V lost 1 base and J 0 bases, leaving 13 bases between the germline ends. Germline CDR1 SGHDT, CDR2 YYEEEE. The CDR3 DNA reads TGTGCCAGCAGCTTGATTTCCGGGACAACTAACTATGGCTACACCTTC. Amino acids: CASSLISGTTNYGYTF.

This chain uses TRBV7-9 with TRBJ1-1; D is undetermined. Trimming removed 1 base at V and 6 bases at J, with 12 bases between. Germline-derived CDR1 and CDR2 are SEHNR and FQNEAQ (reference sequence). The CDR3 covers 14 residues. The CDR3 protein is CASSLDPTSAEAFF. DNA of the CDR3: TGTGCCAGCAGCTTAGACCCGACTAGCGCTGAAGCTTTCTTT.

This clone was detected a few times. This chain links TRBV7-3 with TRBJ2-3, with TRBD2 matching over 11 bases. The CDR3 is made up of 15 amino acids. CDR1 and CDR2 from the germline V gene are SGHTA and FQGTGA. The V and J ends lost 6 bases and 6 bases, in that order; junction bases with no gene match: 8. DNA for the CDR3: TGTGCCAGCAGTCCGACTAGCGGGACGGGGGATACGCAGTATTTT. Amino acids: CASSPTSGTGDTQYF. Together with reference TRBV7-3 and TRBJ2-3, the CDR3 gives the full variable domain: GAGVSQTPSNKVTEKGKYVELRCDPISGHTALYWYRQSLGQGPEFLIYFQGTGAADDSGLPNDRFFAVRPEGSVSTLKIQRTERGDSAVYLCASSPTSGTGDTQYFGPGTRLTVL.

This chain links TRBV5-5 with TRBJ1-1, with 7 bases aligning to TRBD1. This CDR3 spans 14 amino acids. The junction had 11 bases not matched to a gene; V was cut back by 7 bases and J by 5 bases. In germline, CDR1 is SGHKS, CDR2 YYEKEE (reference sequence). The CDR3 spells CASSPRRGRTEAFF. CDR3 nucleotides: TGTGCCAGCTCCCCAAGAAGGGGGCGAACTGAAGCTTTCTTT.

This clone was recorded only once. V gene TRBV29-1 combines with J gene TRBJ2-2, with a possible D match to TRBD1 (5 bases). This CDR3 contains 11 residues. V lost 6 bases and J 6 bases, leaving 8 bases between the germline ends. The germline CDR1 and CDR2 sequences are SQVTM and ANQGSEA. The CDR3 region is CSVGHSGELFF. The CDR3 region has the DNA TGCAGCGTGGGGCACTCCGGGGAGCTGTTTTTT.

This chain joins TRBV7-3 and TRBJ2-3; possible D gene TRBD1, 5 bases. V was cut by 3 bases and J by 3 bases, with 7 bases left in between. CDR1 is SGHTA, CDR2 FQGTGA, per germline. This CDR3 is 13 amino acids long. CDR3: CASSFKGTDTQYF. In DNA form, the CDR3 reads TGTGCCAGCAGCTTCAAGGGGACAGATACGCAGTATTTT.

The rearrangement joins TRBV4-3 to TRBJ1-1; D is possibly TRBD1 (5 bases). Between the trimmed V and J ends, which lost 0 bases and 3 bases, there was a span of 8 bases. From germline, CDR1 is LGHNA and CDR2 YSLEER. CDR3 length: 14 residues. The CDR3 loop is CASSQDAGDTEAFF. The CDR3 DNA sequence: TGCGCCAGCAGCCAAGATGCGGGGGACACTGAAGCTTTCTTT.

The chain combines TRBV6-1 with TRBJ1-1; 10 bases map to TRBD1. This CDR3 contains 14 residues. The trim removed 7 bases at V and 11 bases at J, leaving 13 bases unmatched. Germline CDR1 is MNHNS and CDR2 is SASEGT. The DNA for the CDR3 is TGTGCCAGCAACCGCCTTCCGGGACAGGGGAGCGCTTTCTTT. This encodes CASNRLPGQGSAFF.

This sequence joins TRBV4-1 and TRBJ1-6, with D maybe TRBD1 (5 bases). Germline V lookup: CDR1 MGHRA, CDR2 YSYEKL. This CDR3 region has 17 residues. Trimming took off 0 bases at V and 7 bases at J, with 16 bases between the two ends. The CDR3 coding sequence is TGCGCCAGCAGCCAAGAAGGTGCGGGAGGGGCCAATTCACCCCTCCACTTT. As protein: CASSQEGAGGANSPLHF.

The rearrangement joins TRBV19 to TRBJ1-1, with 7 bases aligning to TRBD1. V shed 8 bases, J shed 0 bases, and the junction held 6 bases outside the gene matches. This CDR3 is 14 amino acids long. Germline V lookup: CDR1 LNHDA, CDR2 SQIVND (reference sequence). CDR3 in DNA: TGTGCCAGTTCGACAGGGAGCATGAACACTGAAGCTTTCTTT. Its translation: CASSTGSMNTEAFF. Looking up the rest from reference TRBV19 and TRBJ1-1 gives the full variable domain: DGGITQSPKYLFRKEGQNVTLSCEQNLNHDAMYWYRQDPGQGLRLIYYSQIVNDFQKGDIAEGYSVSREKKESFPLTVTSAQKNPTAFYLCASSTGSMNTEAFFGQGTRLTVV.

Here the CDR3 DNA reads TGTGCCAGCAGCCTTACTAGCGGGGGATACAATGAGCAGTTCTTC. Its translation is CASSLTSGGYNEQFF. This chain joins TRBV11-2 and TRBJ2-1; 11 positions agree with TRBD2. Germline V CDR1 and CDR2: SGHAT, FQNNGV. Trimming removed 5 bases from V and 4 bases from J; junction bases left unmatched: 4. This CDR3 has 15 residues. The entire variable domain, with the rest obtained from reference TRBV11-2 and TRBJ2-1, is as follows: EAGVAQSPRYKIIEKRQSVAFWCNPISGHATLYWYQQILGQGPKLLIQFQNNGVVDDSQLPKDRFSAERLKGVDSTLKIQPAKLEDSAVYLCASSLTSGGYNEQFFGPGTRLTVL.

The CDR3 here is CASSVAASASTDTQYF. The CDR3 DNA reads TGTGCCAGCAGCGTAGCGGCTAGCGCAAGCACAGATACGCAGTATTTT. The chain uses TRBV9 and TRBJ2-3; the D gene is possibly TRBD2 (6 bases). CDR1 is SGDLS, CDR2 YYNGEE, per germline. The CDR3 sequence is 16 residues long. Between the trimmed V and J ends, which lost 0 bases and 0 bases, there was a span of 11 bases. Full variable domain (outside the CDR3, taken from reference TRBV9 and TRBJ2-3): DSGVTQTPKHLITATGQRVTLRCSPRSGDLSVYWYQQSLDQGLQFLIQYYNGEERAKGNILERFSAQQFPDLHSELNLSSLELGDSALYFCASSVAASASTDTQYFGPGTRLTVL.